These 10 T cell receptor beta chains were sequenced from one sample in a study of blood T cell repertoires in COVID-19. Sequenced by immunoSEQ multiplex PCR; TCRdb stores in-frame clones only, minus some. The sample carries fewer than 250,000 clones, about 85% recorded once. The sequenced sample consisted of PBMCs or T cells enriched from blood (not recorded which). The origin of the receptors is a man aged 25-45 years who had recovered from COVID-19.

This clone was seen more than once but under ten times. The genes are TRBV12-5 and TRBJ2-7; TRBD1 agrees at 9 bases. V shed 7 bases, J shed 2 bases, and the junction held 3 bases outside the gene matches. There are 13 residues in the CDR3. In germline, CDR1 is LGHNT, CDR2 FRNRAP. CDR3 bases: TGTGCTAGTGTCAGACAGGGGGCCTACGAGCAGTACTTC. The encoded protein is CASVRQGAYEQYF.

The rearrangement joins TRBV6-5 to TRBJ2-3, with TRBD2 as a possible D gene (6 bases). In germline, CDR1 is MNHEY, CDR2 SVGAGI. V was cut by 10 bases and J by 4 bases, with 21 bases left in between. The length of the CDR3 is 15 residues. CDR3 nucleotide sequence: TGTGCCATCCAGTCAGAGGACTACGGGCCAGATACGCAGTATTTT. It encodes CAIQSEDYGPDTQYF.

The rearrangement uses TRBV2 and TRBJ2-7; TRBD2 might be the D (7 bases). V was shortened by 3 bases and J by 5 bases, with 17 bases between the two germline ends. Germline-derived CDR1 and CDR2 are SNHLY and FYNNEI. The CDR3 runs 15 residues. The CDR3: CASSETGGSGNEQYF. CDR3 DNA sequence: TGTGCCAGCAGTGAGACGGGGGGCTCAGGGAACGAGCAGTACTTC.

Concerning this clone itself: The junction differs from germline at one of its ends, possibly a read error. This chain joins TRBV29-1 and TRBJ1-2; D is undetermined. CDR1 is SQVTM and CDR2 is ANQGSEA in the germline V gene. The CDR3 runs to 12 residues. CDR3 bases: TGCAGCGTTGAATGGGTACAGACCGAACTTCACTTC. Its translation is CSVEWVQTELHF.

This chain connects TRBV9 to TRBJ2-7; D call uncertain. CDR1 SGDLS and CDR2 YYNGEE come from the germline V gene. CDR3 length: 14 amino acids. V lost 0 bases and J lost 0, with 7 bases in between. The CDR3 DNA reads as TGTGCCAGCAGCGTAGACGCTAGCTCCTACGAGCAGTACTTC. Residues: CASSVDASSYEQYF. Complete variable domain (other parts from reference TRBV9 and TRBJ2-7): DSGVTQTPKHLITATGQRVTLRCSPRSGDLSVYWYQQSLDQGLQFLIQYYNGEERAKGNILERFSAQQFPDLHSELNLSSLELGDSALYFCASSVDASSYEQYFGPGTRLTVT.

V usage is TRBV28 and J usage is TRBJ1-2; TRBD1 agrees at 7 bases. The CDR3 length is 16 residues. The germline V gene has CDR1 MDHEN and CDR2 SYDVKM. Unmatched junction bases numbered 10, after V lost 6 bases and J lost 0 bases. The CDR3 DNA reads TGTGCCAGCAGCTACTCACCGGGACAGACTAACTATGGCTACACCTTC. Encoded protein: CASSYSPGQTNYGYTF.

This chain joins TRBV5-1 and TRBJ1-6; 7 bases are a match to TRBD1. This CDR3 contains 14 residues. The junction had 4 bases not matched to a gene; V was cut back by 3 bases and J by 7 bases. Germline values: CDR1 SGHRS, CDR2 YFSETQ. CDR3 sequence (DNA): TGCGCCAGCAGCTCGGGGACAGCGAATTCACCCCTCCACTTT. Protein product: CASSSGTANSPLHF.

This chain connects TRBV30 to TRBJ1-1, with 7 bases that match TRBD1. V gave up 0 bases and J gave up 3 bases; unmatched junction bases: 4. Germline V gene data show CDR1 as GTSNPN and CDR2 as SVGIG (reference sequence). This CDR3 region has 14 residues. The CDR3 protein is CAWSVGRGDTEAFF. CDR3 nucleotide sequence: TGTGCCTGGAGTGTGGGCAGGGGGGACACTGAAGCTTTCTTT. Supplemented by reference TRBV30 and TRBJ1-1, the full variable domain reads SQTIHQWPATLVQPVGSPLSLECTVEGTSNPNLYWYRQAAGRGLQLLFYSVGIGQISSEVPQNLSASRPQDRQFILSSKKLLLSDSGFYLCAWSVGRGDTEAFFGQGTRLTVV.

The rearrangement links TRBV6-5 to TRBJ1-1; D may be TRBD1 (6 bases). Germline V gene data show CDR1 as MNHEY and CDR2 as SVGAGI. Trimming cost V 2 bases and J 4 bases, with 14 bases left between them. This CDR3 contains 15 residues. The CDR3 DNA reads TGTGCCAGCAGTTACGCCGCAGGGGTGGGCACTGAAGCTTTCTTT. Protein product: CASSYAAGVGTEAFF.

By sample fraction, this clone is medium-sized (0.01 to 0.1%). The V and J genes are TRBV5-4 and TRBJ1-2; tentative D call: TRBD1 (5 bases). The CDR3 is made up of 17 amino acids. Trimming stripped 0 bases from V and 7 bases from J, with 22 bases between. Germline V gene data show CDR1 as SGHNT and CDR2 as YYREEE (reference sequence). The CDR3 region has the DNA TGTGCCAGCAGCTTGGGGACATGGATGGGCTCCGGCAGTGGCTACACCTTC. This encodes CASSLGTWMGSGSGYTF.